Included here is one T cell receptor beta chain sequence, with context. This record comes from a study of T cells in Graves' hyperthyroidism and ophthalmopathy. What was amplified from RNA transcripts were TCR beta CDR3 regions. Carried out on the TCR CDR3, a first-round RT-PCR used the HTBI primer set. TCRdb processed the multiplex PCR reads anew with MiXCR; each CDR3 protein has one entry. The sample lists roughly 350,000 distinct CDR3 sequences, about 15% occurring once. This TCR derives from a woman aged 25 to 39 with Graves' ophthalmopathy. Sequencing was performed on blood.

As DNA, the CDR3 is TGTGCCAGTAGTAAACCAGGGATGCCCCAGCATTTT. It codes for CASSKPGMPQHF. The chain carries TRBV19 and TRBJ1-5, with a possible D match to TRBD1 (5 bases). Germline V CDR1 and CDR2: LNHDA, SQIVND (reference sequence). V was clipped by 4 bases and J by 9 bases, with 10 bases between them. The CDR3 is made up of 12 amino acids.